The rows below give T cell receptor beta chains drawn from one sample of a study of OX40 agonist ivuxolimab in advanced cancers. Some clones are missing from TCRdb's copy, which holds only in-frame ones; the method was immunoSEQ multiplex PCR. The table has around 72,000 clones, more than 75% seen once. The starting material was CD4+ or CD8+ T cells sorted from blood, obtained in a trial of the OX40 agonist ivuxolimab. The origin of the receptors is an adult with an advanced solid tumor such as melanoma, head and neck, liver or kidney cancer. Both conserved end residues are trimmed from each CDR3. Clone sizes are given selectively: once, few, many, or a class where the clone is expanded.

v_gene,abundance,CDR3aa
TRBV7-2,once,ASSLERVREQF
TRBV30,-,AWSVKGGGRASEKLF
TRBV30,-,AWTKQGISNQPQH
TRBV29-1,-,SAPVGGTEAF
TRBV27,-,ASSLFGGGSTEAF
TRBV7-2,-,ASSPPKGGSKAYEQY
TRBV6-1,-,ASSELRDRNTEAF
TRBV27,-,ASSFGVLTEAF
TRBV7-6,-,ASSLGTSGRDEQY
TRBV4-1,-,ASSLDRYSNLEQPQH
TRBV28,-,ASSPLTGLEAYNEQF
TRBV2,-,ALGGPYNEQF
TRBV6-6,-,ASMRDSFTSGNTIY
TRBV28,-,ASRDLKAGNTEAF
TRBV11-2,-,ASSFGSYVSGDTDTQY
TRBV18,once,ASSPIPGGSTDTQY
TRBV28,-,ASIDLNTEAF
TRBV2,few,ASRTAGQLFNYGYT
TRBV19,-,ASSPQGALSNQPQH
TRBV7-3,-,ASSTQGTGTEAF
TRBV6-1,-,ASSEARGGGNQPQH
TRBV28,-,ASSEGQGGFYEQY
TRBV7-8,-,ASSLAAHYEQY
TRBV5-6,-,ASSLEQGARYEQY
TRBV4-3,-,ASSPGRGADTGELF
TRBV10-2,few,ASSQNTEAF
TRBV4-1,-,ASSQDGGIQY
TRBV13,-,ASSLPFEGANEQY
TRBV18,-,ASSPPPRGETQY
TRBV28,-,ASSSLGGSYEQY
TRBV5-4,-,ASSSGQSTRQETQY
TRBV15,few,ATSRLGTSGRGNADTQY
TRBV4-3,-,ASSRDSYNEQF
TRBV20-1,-,SAPQGTQY
TRBV19,few,ASSTLPGRTTDTQY